This T cell receptor (beta chain) emerged from a study of T cell responses to AZD1222 COVID-19 vaccine. Whole-study results and caveats: Only five or six AZD1222 recipients tested seropositive at baseline. Among vaccine-associated CD4 TCRs, coverage spanned spike, with dominance at 160-218 and 743-854. Spike-specific TCR breadth and depth were elevated following two AZD1222 doses.

TCRdb's copy holds only in-frame clones and misses some; the assay was immunoSEQ multiplex PCR. This sample has 140,000 to 150,000 clones, with about 87% found just once. A word on this clone: Its antigen remains unknown.

Trimming took 4 bases from V and 6 from J; bases not matched to a gene: 5. In germline, CDR1 is LGHNA, CDR2 YSLEER. CDR3 length: 15 amino acids. The chain employs TRBV4-3 and TRBJ2-2, with TRBD2 matching 10 bases. The input for sequencing was peripheral blood, taken on day 0 of AZD1222 vaccination. The TCR comes from an adult in good health. CDR3 DNA sequence: TGCGCCAGCAGCCCCCTAAGCGGGGGGGCCGGGGAGCTGTTTTTT. This gives the protein CASSPLSGGAGELFF.